This T cell receptor (beta chain) was identified during a study of cytomegalovirus exposure and HLA in healthy donors. Study-level findings and limits: Some V segments could not be told apart, so they were left out, TRBV6-2 and TRBV6-3 among them.

The donors were healthy bone marrow donors. Researchers ran the PCR with 60 Vbeta and 13 Jbeta primers. Assay used: immunoSEQ multiplex PCR; TCRdb lists only in-frame clones, some missing. The table shows more than 110,000 clones, with 70% to 80% occurring only once. Comments on this clone: The antigen is not known.

CDR1 is SNHLY and CDR2 is FYNNEI in the germline V gene. Trimming pared 6 bases from V and 1 base from J, leaving 9 bases between. CDR3 length equals 13 residues. The receptor comes from a male donor in good health and CMV-seronegative. The rearrangement links TRBV2 to TRBJ1-1; TRBD1 might be the D (6 bases). Sequenced: PBMCs. CDR3 in amino acids: CASRVTGNTEAFF. The CDR3 coding sequence is TGTGCCAGCAGGGTGACAGGGAACACTGAAGCTTTCTTT.